These T cell receptor beta chains were read from a single sample in a study of blood T cell repertoires in COVID-19. The protocol was immunoSEQ multiplex PCR, while the TCRdb copy is restricted to in-frame clones and leaves out a portion. The sample records approximately 300,000 clones, approximately 90% being singletons. Sequenced input: PBMCs or T cells enriched from blood (not recorded which). The receptors were gathered from a man younger than 40 who had recovered from COVID-19. The CDR3 runs from the conserved cysteine through the conserved F or W. The order of the fields is CDR3 protein, CDR3 DNA, J gene, clone size, D gene, V gene. A D gene is named only where the DNA matches it firmly. Not every row has a clone size; where given, it reads once, few, many or a size class.

CDR3: CASSPKRTDNEQFF
DNA: TGTGCCAGCAGCCCTAAGAGGACAGACAATGAGCAGTTCTTC
J: TRBJ2-1
size: NA
D: NA
V: TRBV11-1

CDR3: CASSFGGTGMNTEAFF
DNA: TGTGCCAGCAGTTTCGGCGGGACCGGGATGAACACTGAAGCTTTCTTT
J: TRBJ1-1
size: NA
D: NA
V: TRBV28

CDR3: CASMNRDSSSGNTIYF
DNA: TGCGCCAGCATGAACCGGGACAGTTCTTCTGGAAACACCATATATTTT
J: TRBJ1-3
size: NA
D: TRBD1
V: TRBV10-2

CDR3: CASGGGREKLFF
DNA: TGTGCCAGCGGAGGGGGCCGGGAAAAACTGTTTTTT
J: TRBJ1-4
size: NA
D: TRBD1
V: TRBV7-9

CDR3: CASSLVGGGMDTQYF
DNA: TGTGCCAGCAGCTTAGTGGGCGGGGGGATGGATACGCAGTATTTT
J: TRBJ2-3
size: NA
D: TRBD2
V: TRBV7-9

CDR3: CASSPGGVDTEAFF
DNA: TGTGCCAGCAGCCCCGGGGGGGTGGATACTGAAGCTTTCTTT
J: TRBJ1-1
size: few
D: NA
V: TRBV7-9

CDR3: CAWVGMRAQNTEAFF
DNA: TGTGCCTGGGTTGGGATGAGGGCGCAGAACACTGAAGCTTTCTTT
J: TRBJ1-1
size: NA
D: NA
V: TRBV30

CDR3: CASSEYSNYGYTF
DNA: TGTGCCAGCAGTGAATACTCTAACTATGGCTACACCTTC
J: TRBJ1-2
size: NA
D: NA
V: TRBV6-1

CDR3: CARTRKDVSYEQYF
DNA: TGTGCCAGGACTAGGAAAGATGTCTCCTACGAGCAGTACTTC
J: TRBJ2-7
size: NA
D: NA
V: TRBV5-8

CDR3: CASSPLGNDNSPLHF
DNA: TGTGCCAGCAGCCCACTAGGAAATGATAATTCACCCCTCCACTTT
J: TRBJ1-6
size: NA
D: NA
V: TRBV11-1